These 9 T cell receptor beta chains were all obtained from the same sample, sequenced in a study of T cell clones after liver transplantation. Libraries were prepared by immunoSEQ multiplex PCR; TCRdb keeps only in-frame clonotypes and omits some of them. Altogether around 100,000 clones are present, about 86% being singletons, with the ten largest covering less than 3%. Source: CD4+ T cells from blood, taken around 4 years after liver transplant. These receptors originate from a human patient who received a liver transplant. Some T cells may be provided by the graft donor.

The rearrangement uses TRBV7-3 and TRBJ2-3; 8 nucleotides align to TRBD2. The CDR3 sequence is 15 residues long. Germline loops: CDR1 SGHTA, CDR2 FQGTGA. Trimming at V came to 1 base and at J to 2 bases, leaving 2 bases not matched to a gene. CDR3 residues: CASSLRRGATDTQYF. The CDR3, as DNA: TGTGCCAGCAGCTTAAGGCGGGGGGCCACAGATACGCAGTATTTT.

The chain links TRBV6-4 to TRBJ2-1, with a tentative D call TRBD2 (7 bases). The V gene lost 0 bases and the J gene lost 9 bases, with 21 bases spanning the gap. Germline V gives CDR1 MRHNA, CDR2 SNTAGT. CDR3 size: 17 residues. CDR3 DNA: TGTGCCAGCAGTGACTCGAAACATGTCGGGGGGCGTGGTGAGCAGTTCTTC. Encoded protein: CASSDSKHVGGRGEQFF.

This clone came up a few times. The chain combines TRBV2 with TRBJ2-1; 10 bases map to TRBD2. The CDR3 is 15 amino acids. J gave up 6 bases and V 6 bases, and 8 bases lay outside the gene matches. Germline V gene sequence: CDR1 SNHLY, CDR2 FYNNEI. The CDR3 bases are TGTGCCAGCAGGTGGGCTAGCGGGAGTAGCAATGAGCAGTTCTTC. It encodes CASRWASGSSNEQFF.

This chain connects TRBV18 to TRBJ1-1; TRBD1 agrees at 7 bases. In germline, CDR1 is KGHSH, CDR2 LQKENI. After removal of 6 bases from V and 6 bases from J, the junction contained 7 bases not matched to a gene. The CDR3 loop spans 13 amino acids. CDR3 in DNA: TGTGCCAGCTCCGCGACAGGGAGTTCTGAAGCTTTCTTT. Encoded protein: CASSATGSSEAFF.

This clone was detected only once. The rearrangement uses TRBV7-2 and TRBJ2-7; 7 bases line up with TRBD1. This CDR3 contains 14 residues. V lost 5 bases, J lost 2 bases, and 6 bases stayed unmatched. The V gene's germline CDR1 is SGHTA and CDR2 FQGNSA. The CDR3 DNA is TGTGCCAGCAGCCAAGGGGACAGACCCTACGAGCAGTACTTC. The encoded protein is CASSQGDRPYEQYF.

The CDR3 is CASSLGTGDTQYF. The CDR3 nucleotides are TGCGCCAGCAGCTTGGGGACGGGAGATACGCAGTATTTT. The rearrangement links TRBV5-1 to TRBJ2-3, with D hard to call. The V gene lost 0 bases and the J gene lost 5 bases, with 7 bases spanning the gap. The CDR3 consists of 13 residues. In germline, CDR1 is SGHRS, CDR2 YFSETQ.

The gene calls are TRBV5-5 and TRBJ2-3, with D perhaps TRBD2 (5 bases). From germline, CDR1 is SGHKS and CDR2 YYEKEE (reference sequence). The ends were cut back, 0 bases at V and 0 bases at J, with 5 bases in the middle. The CDR3 extends over 14 amino acids. This chain's CDR3 is CASSLGTSTDTQYF. As DNA, the CDR3 is TGTGCCAGCAGCTTGGGGACTAGCACAGATACGCAGTATTTT.

V gene TRBV27 combines with J gene TRBJ2-6; no firm D call. The CDR3 is 14 amino acids. Germline V gives CDR1 MNHEY, CDR2 SMNVEV (reference sequence). V gave up 6 bases and J gave up 0 bases, with 6 bases separating them. CDR3 DNA sequence: TGTGCCAGCAGCCCCCTCTCTGGGGCCAACGTCCTGACTTTC. Its protein product is CASSPLSGANVLTF.

The rearrangement uses TRBV5-6 and TRBJ2-7, with TRBD1 identical over 9 bases. Germline loops: CDR1 SGHDT, CDR2 YYEEEE. This CDR3 has 14 residues. V was pared by 2 bases and J by 5 bases, with 5 bases of the junction left unmatched. The CDR3: CASSFMDRGHEQYF. CDR3 sequence (DNA): TGTGCCAGCAGCTTTATGGACAGGGGCCACGAGCAGTACTTC. Full variable domain (outside the CDR3, taken from reference TRBV5-6 and TRBJ2-7): DAGVTQSPTHLIKTRGQQVTLRCSPKSGHDTVSWYQQALGQGPQFIFQYYEEEERQRGNFPDRFSGHQFPNYSSELNVNALLLGDSALYLCASSFMDRGHEQYFGPGTRLTVT.